The rows below give T cell receptor beta chains drawn from one sample of a study of shared clonotypes between healthy human individuals. TCRdb's copy holds only in-frame clones and misses some; the assay was immunoSEQ multiplex PCR. The sample yields over 2 million clones, roughly 96% seen once. Sequencing was performed on naive CD4+ T cells sorted from blood. These receptors came from a young man in good health. CDR3s include the opening cysteine and the closing phenylalanine or tryptophan.

>TRBV6-5
CASHPTALNTEAFF
>TRBV9
CASSYSTSGSSYNEQFF
>TRBV5-4
CASSLALAGVETQYF
>TRBV5-1
CASSLYVLAGITGELFF
>TRBV27
CASSQPNRGAYEQYF
>TRBV20-1
CSATSYNEQFF
>TRBV10-1
CASRDSLNTEAFF
>TRBV11-2
CASSLVVSGGQDTQYF
>TRBV9
CASSQDAGTQYF
>TRBV5-4
CAITNRGLTRNEQFF
>TRBV7-9
CASSLETTSEQYF
>TRBV28
CASIDRSSYEQYF
>TRBV6-1
CASKGKNIQYF
>TRBV5-5
CASSPDRGYEQYF
>TRBV2
CASRSDIGTQYF
>TRBV28
CASSSSPDKVGAYSNQPQHF